Following are 31 T cell receptor beta chains from one sample sequenced in a study of vaccination effects on CD4 cells after COVID-19. Viral peptide pool expansion of antigen-specific CD4+ T cells preceded sequencing in the ViraFEST assay. Following an approximately ten-day culture, CD4+ T cells were purified. Testing of the vaccine recipients showed negative nucleocapsid antibodies and no prior SARS-CoV-2 infection. Data came from immunoSEQ multiplex PCR; TCRdb stores just in-frame clones and leaves some out. The data contain around 25,000 clones, around 75% of them singletons. Their antigens are not known. Sequences were derived from CD4+ T cells from PBMCs cultured with HCoV-NL63 spike peptides, sampled before COVID-19 vaccination. The receptors originated from a human donor who received a COVID-19 vaccine.

This rearrangement joins TRBV6-4 to TRBJ2-3, with 8 bases identical to TRBD2. J lost 5 bases, V lost 3 bases, and 1 base had no gene match. The CDR3 length is 13 residues. The germline CDR1 and CDR2 sequences are MRHNA and SNTAGT. CDR3 protein: CASSDSGVDTQYF. CDR3 in DNA: TGTGCCAGCAGTGATAGCGGGGTAGATACGCAGTATTTT.

Relative to its sample, this clone is medium-sized (0.01 to 0.1%). The V call is TRBV6-6, the J call TRBJ1-1; D is unclear. V shed 2 bases and J shed 4 bases, with 8 bases lying between them. The length of the CDR3 is 13 residues. CDR1 and CDR2 from the germline V gene are MNHNY and SVGAGI (reference sequence). CDR3 amino acids: CASSYPAGTEAFF. The CDR3, as DNA: TGTGCCAGCAGTTACCCCGCAGGCACTGAAGCTTTCTTT.

The V gene is TRBV9, the J gene TRBJ2-2; TRBD2 matches 9 bases. The CDR3 extends over 18 amino acids. V shed 4 bases, J shed 1 base, and the junction held 11 bases outside the gene matches. Germline loops: CDR1 SGDLS, CDR2 YYNGEE. The CDR3 DNA follows: TGTGCCAGCAGCCCCCGCGCTAGCGGGAAGGTGAACACCGGGGAGCTGTTTTTT. It codes for CASSPRASGKVNTGELFF.

This clone was recorded a few times. V is TRBV3-1 (or the pseudogene TRBV3-2) and J is TRBJ2-1; 7 positions match TRBD2. Per germline, CDR1 LGHDT and CDR2 YNNKEL (reference sequence). The CDR3 is made up of 13 amino acids. With 5 bases clipped from V and 4 bases from J, the junction kept 2 bases outside the gene matches. CDR3 region: CASSEAGYNEQFF. DNA for the CDR3: TGTGCCAGCAGCGAAGCGGGGTACAATGAGCAGTTCTTC.

The J gene is TRBJ2-1, the V gene TRBV7-9; D possibly uses TRBD1 or TRBD2 (6 bases each). This CDR3 is 13 amino acids long. Germline V gene data show CDR1 as SEHNR and CDR2 as FQNEAQ (reference sequence). V was cut by 1 base and J by 9 bases, with 10 bases left in between. CDR3 DNA sequence: TGTGCCAGCAGCTTAGTTGAGGGGGGTGAGCAGTTCTTC. This sequence encodes CASSLVEGGEQFF.

The V call is TRBV30, the J call TRBJ1-2; a possible D gene is TRBD1 (5 bases). This CDR3 comprises 15 residues. CDR1 is GTSNPN and CDR2 is SVGIG in the germline V gene (reference sequence). Trimming left V 0 bases short and J 4 bases short, with 15 bases between. CDR3 DNA: TGTGCCTGGAGTGTGGGAGGGGCAAGCGGCTATGGCTACACCTTC. Residues: CAWSVGGASGYGYTF.

The gene calls are TRBV2 and TRBJ2-3, with TRBD2 matching over 9 bases. The CDR3 has 14 amino acids. With 5 bases clipped from V and 5 bases from J, the junction kept 5 bases outside the gene matches. CDR1 and CDR2 from the germline V gene are SNHLY and FYNNEI. CDR3 sequence: CASSLRTSEDTQYF. CDR3 sequence (DNA): TGTGCCAGCAGTTTACGGACTAGCGAAGATACGCAGTATTTT.

This chain's CDR3 is CATSRDGQGANEQFF. The CDR3 region has the DNA TGTGCCACCAGCAGAGATGGGCAGGGGGCGAATGAGCAGTTCTTC. J is TRBJ2-1 and V is TRBV15; 8 nucleotides line up with TRBD1. Germline loops: CDR1 LNHNV, CDR2 YYDKDF (reference sequence). CDR3 size: 15 residues. The J segment lost 7 bases and the V segment lost 0 bases, leaving 5 bases of the junction unmatched.

This rearrangement joins TRBV5-4 to TRBJ1-1; weak D call: TRBD1 (5 bases). CDR3 length equals 15 residues. Germline V gene data show CDR1 as SGHNT and CDR2 as YYREEE (reference sequence). V gave up 1 base and J gave up 0 bases, with 10 bases separating them. The CDR3 spells CASSLSTGLNTEAFF. DNA for the CDR3: TGTGCCAGCAGCTTGTCAACAGGCCTGAACACTGAAGCTTTCTTT. Full variable domain (remainder filled in from reference TRBV5-4 and TRBJ1-1): ETGVTQSPTHLIKTRGQQVTLRCSSQSGHNTVSWYQQALGQGPQFIFQYYREEENGRGNFPPRFSGLQFPNYSSELNVNALELDDSALYLCASSLSTGLNTEAFFGQGTRLTVV.

With regard to this clone: A much larger clone differs from this one at a single base, so this may be a read error. This CDR3 is also generated by other DNA sequences in the sample. The chain uses TRBV6-5 and TRBJ1-2; 11 positions match TRBD1. The ends lost 0 bases at V and 4 bases at J; junction bases unmatched: 4. Germline V gives CDR1 MNHEY, CDR2 SVGAGI. This CDR3 has 16 residues. Here the CDR3 DNA reads TGTGCCAGCAGTTACTCGAGGACAGGGGGCGGCTATGGCTACACCTTC. Encoded protein: CASSYSRTGGGYGYTF.

The J gene is TRBJ1-1, the V gene TRBV5-1, with TRBD1 matching over 8 bases. J lost 4 bases, V lost 1 base, and 6 bases had no gene match. This CDR3 comprises 15 residues. Germline V gene lookup returns CDR1 SGHRS and CDR2 YFSETQ. The CDR3 sequence is CASSLIGQGSTEAFF. The CDR3 DNA follows: TGCGCCAGCAGCTTGATCGGACAGGGCAGCACTGAAGCTTTCTTT.

The chain joins TRBV15 to TRBJ1-1; no firm D call. Germline CDR1 is LNHNV and CDR2 is YYDKDF (reference sequence). There are 17 residues in the CDR3. The ends were cut back, 3 bases at V and 3 bases at J, with 20 bases in the middle. CDR3 loop: CATSSLLYSDWDTEAFF. The DNA for the CDR3 is TGTGCCACCAGCAGCCTCCTCTACAGCGATTGGGACACTGAAGCTTTCTTT.

The chain links TRBV12-3 or TRBV12-4 to TRBJ2-1; D unclear. V was pared by 1 base and J by 10 bases, with 11 bases between. The CDR3 covers 13 residues. The CDR3 DNA is TGTGCCAGCAGTTTAGGGCAAAAAGACGAGCAGTTCTTC. It is translated as CASSLGQKDEQFF.

The rearrangement uses TRBV4-1 and TRBJ1-2; D is possibly TRBD1 (5 bases). Trimming shortened V by 1 base and J by 3 bases, and 15 bases separated the two germline ends. This CDR3 spans 16 amino acids. Germline V gene data show CDR1 as MGHRA and CDR2 as YSYEKL. This CDR3 reads CASSQGRGGADYGYTF. The DNA of the CDR3 is TGCGCCAGCAGCCAAGGGCGGGGAGGGGCGGACTATGGCTACACCTTC.

The chain employs TRBV21-1 and TRBJ1-1; TRBD1 reflects the table's D call only, with no check against the DNA. TRBV21-1 counts as a pseudogene. The CDR3 spans 19 residues. The CDR3 nucleotides read TGTGCCAGCAGCTCATTAAGCTCAGGGGGATCAAAAATGAACACTGAAGCTTTCTTT. Translation gives CASSSLSSGGSKMNTEAFF.

The V and J genes are TRBV15 and TRBJ2-4; 12 bases map to TRBD2. Germline assignment: CDR1 LNHNV and CDR2 YYDKDF (reference sequence). The CDR3 has 19 residues. V lost 0 bases and J lost 1; bases outside the gene matches: 7. This chain's CDR3 is CATSRDSTSGRIAKNIQYF. CDR3 bases: TGTGCCACCAGCAGAGATAGTACTAGCGGGAGGATCGCCAAAAACATTCAGTACTTC.

The chain has TRBV7-8 and TRBJ1-1; no clear D. Germline lookup yields CDR1 SGHVS and CDR2 FQNEAQ. V lost 5 bases to trimming and J lost 2 bases, with 12 bases between them. CDR3 length equals 14 residues. The CDR3 nucleotides read TGTGCCAGCAGCCTTTCCTGGCCAAACACTGAAGCTTTCTTT. Protein sequence: CASSLSWPNTEAFF.

This chain joins TRBV6-5 and TRBJ2-5; 8 bases are a match to TRBD2. CDR1 is MNHEY, CDR2 SVGAGI, per germline. This CDR3 is 15 amino acids long. V dropped 0 bases and J dropped 7; count of bases not matched to a gene: 7. The DNA of the CDR3 is TGTGCCAGCAGTTACTCGACTGACGGGAGGGGGACCCAGTACTTC. It encodes CASSYSTDGRGTQYF.

The chain is built from TRBV9 and TRBJ1-4; D perhaps matches TRBD1 (5 bases). Germline CDR1 is SGDLS and CDR2 is YYNGEE. The V end lost 1 base, the J end lost 6 bases, and 10 bases lay between the germline ends. The CDR3 has 14 amino acids. Here the CDR3 reads CASSVRQKDEKLFF. For the CDR3, the DNA is TGTGCCAGCAGCGTAAGACAGAAAGATGAAAAACTGTTTTTT. Full variable domain (remainder filled in from reference TRBV9 and TRBJ1-4): DSGVTQTPKHLITATGQRVTLRCSPRSGDLSVYWYQQSLDQGLQFLIQYYNGEERAKGNILERFSAQQFPDLHSELNLSSLELGDSALYFCASSVRQKDEKLFFGSGTQLSVL.

This clone has more than one count but fewer than ten. The chain links TRBV7-9 to TRBJ2-5; 8 bases fit TRBD2. V lost 4 bases, J lost 6 bases, and 7 bases stayed unmatched. The CDR3 has 14 residues. Germline V gives CDR1 SEHNR, CDR2 FQNEAQ (reference sequence). The CDR3 region has the DNA TGTGCCAGCAGCTCCGGGACTAGTACAAAGACCCAGTACTTC. This encodes CASSSGTSTKTQYF.

The genes are TRBV24-1 and TRBJ2-2; 9 bases line up with TRBD1. Unmatched junction bases numbered 11, after V lost 3 bases and J lost 4 bases. CDR3 length: 18 amino acids. Per germline, CDR1 KGHDR and CDR2 SFDVKD. The CDR3 sequence: CATSDGAGTGILTGELFF. CDR3 DNA: TGTGCCACCAGTGATGGTGCCGGGACAGGGATCCTCACCGGGGAGCTGTTTTTT.

Here the CDR3 reads CASSRAGASTDTQYF. Written as DNA, the CDR3 is TGTGCCAGCAGCCGGGCAGGGGCTTCCACAGATACGCAGTATTTT. This sequence joins TRBV21-1 and TRBJ2-3; the DNA was not used to check the table's D call, TRBD1. TRBV21-1 is described as a pseudogene. The CDR3 runs 15 residues.

This clone was detected only a few times. This rearrangement joins TRBV5-6 to TRBJ2-7; 7 bases are shared with TRBD1. This CDR3 spans 15 amino acids. Germline CDR1 is SGHDT and CDR2 is YYEEEE. The V segment lost 2 bases and the J segment 6 bases; nucleotides outside the gene matches: 11. CDR3 region: CASSFKQGDPLEQYF. The CDR3 nucleotides read TGTGCCAGCAGCTTCAAGCAGGGGGACCCTCTCGAGCAGTACTTC.

This clone was found once. V and J are TRBV5-1 and TRBJ2-3, with TRBD1 matching over 8 bases. V shed 7 bases and J 2 bases; nucleotides not matched to a gene: 9. Germline V CDR1 and CDR2: SGHRS, YFSETQ. The length of the CDR3 is 15 residues. The CDR3, as DNA: TGCGCCAGCTCATGGACAGGGCTAGACACAGATACGCAGTATTTT. It encodes CASSWTGLDTDTQYF.

The chain employs TRBV18 and TRBJ2-7; 8 positions agree with TRBD1. V shed 3 bases, J shed 3 bases, and the junction held 7 bases outside the gene matches. CDR1 and CDR2 (germline): KGHSH, LQKENI. The CDR3 is 15 residues long. The CDR3 sequence: CASSPLGTGFYEQYF. Written as DNA, the CDR3 is TGTGCCAGCTCACCCCTAGGGACAGGATTCTACGAGCAGTACTTC.

The chain has TRBV5-1 and TRBJ1-3; D gene unclear. The germline gives CDR1 SGHRS, CDR2 YFSETQ. V was trimmed by 7 bases and J by 4 bases, leaving 12 bases between them. The CDR3 is 13 amino acids. CDR3: CASRPEGGNTIYF. The CDR3 region has the DNA TGCGCCAGCCGACCCGAGGGAGGAAACACCATATATTTT.

This sequence joins TRBV19 and TRBJ1-5; D might be TRBD1 (5 bases). CDR1 and CDR2 from the germline V gene are LNHDA and SQIVND (reference sequence). The V gene lost 5 bases and the J gene lost 4 bases, with 15 bases spanning the gap. CDR3 length: 15 residues. The CDR3 loop is CASSLYVTVNQPQHF. CDR3 coding DNA: TGTGCCAGTAGTCTGTATGTGACAGTGAATCAGCCCCAGCATTTT.

The chain joins TRBV30 to TRBJ1-4, with D possibly TRBD1 on 6 matching bases. Germline CDR1 GTSNPN, CDR2 SVGIG (reference sequence). There are 13 residues in the CDR3. The V end lost 0 bases, the J end lost 10 bases, and 12 bases lay between the germline ends. DNA of the CDR3: TGTGCCTGGAGTGTAAACAGGGACGGAAAACTGTTTTTT. Translating gives CAWSVNRDGKLFF.

V and J are TRBV5-4 and TRBJ2-5; 7 positions match TRBD1. The CDR3 loop spans 15 amino acids. V was pared by 3 bases and J by 2 bases, with 7 bases of the junction left unmatched. Germline CDR1 and CDR2: SGHNT and YYREEE (reference sequence). The CDR3 nucleotides are TGTGCCAGCAGCTCCGCTGAGGGGGCACAAGAGACCCAGTACTTC. Translating gives CASSSAEGAQETQYF.

The rearrangement links TRBV10-1 to TRBJ2-1, with 14 nucleotides matching TRBD2. Germline CDR1 is WNHNN and CDR2 is SYGVQD (reference sequence). J gave up 12 bases and V 5 bases, and 12 bases lay outside the gene matches. CDR3 length: 16 amino acids. The CDR3 here is CASSPGLAGGSSGQFF. The CDR3 region has the DNA TGCGCCAGCAGTCCCGGACTAGCGGGGGGTTCATCAGGGCAGTTCTTC.

This clone has a single count. The genes are TRBV27 and TRBJ2-7, with D perhaps TRBD1 (5 bases). Trimming shortened V by 2 bases and J by 0 bases, and 5 bases separated the two germline ends. This CDR3 is 13 amino acids long. Germline V gene data show CDR1 as MNHEY and CDR2 as SMNVEV (reference sequence). The CDR3 bases are TGTGCCAGCAGTTTACAGGGCTCCTACGAGCAGTACTTC. Translation: CASSLQGSYEQYF.